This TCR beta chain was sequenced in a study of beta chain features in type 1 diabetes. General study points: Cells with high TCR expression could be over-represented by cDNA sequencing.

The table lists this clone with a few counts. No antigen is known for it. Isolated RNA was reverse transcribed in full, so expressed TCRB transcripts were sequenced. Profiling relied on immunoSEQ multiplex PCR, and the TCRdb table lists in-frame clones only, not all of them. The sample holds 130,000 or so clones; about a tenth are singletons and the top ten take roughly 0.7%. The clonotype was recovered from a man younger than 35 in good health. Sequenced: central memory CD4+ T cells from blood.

The CDR3 protein is CASSPREGAFF. In DNA form, the CDR3 reads TGTGCCAGCAGCCCCAGGGAAGGAGCTTTCTTT. The chain is built from TRBV11-2 and TRBJ1-1; a possible D gene is TRBD1 (5 bases). This CDR3 has 11 residues. Germline values: CDR1 SGHAT, CDR2 FQNNGV. V was cut by 5 bases and J by 10 bases, with 11 bases left in between.